The clone carrying this T cell receptor beta chain appeared a single time. Its antigen remains unknown. Germline assignment: CDR1 MNHNS and CDR2 SASEGT. Deletions cut 8 bases from V and 3 bases from J, with 16 bases between. This CDR3 is built from 15 residues. Generated by immunoSEQ multiplex PCR, the TCRdb table keeps only in-frame clones and is missing some. Of approximately 90,000 clones listed, 88% were seen once; the top ten hold 0.28%. The sample comes from a study of graft-versus-host responses after intestinal transplantation. Study-wide background: All recipients were given anti-thymocyte globulin induction, and tacrolimus and steroids were then administered for approximately 3 years.

Study outcomes and limitations: Graft-donor T cell macrochimerism coincided with high graft-versus-host to host-versus-graft clonal ratios in allografts. The authors found GvH clones in recipient marrow, some appearing first in ileum or blood.

Sequenced here: unstimulated CD4+ T cells sorted from spleen or lymph node cells, sampled before transplant. The TCR sequence derives from a human donor who was the organ donor for an intestinal transplant. The chain employs TRBV6-1 and TRBJ1-4; D unclear. The CDR3 DNA sequence: TGTGCCAGCTCTGACGCGGTGAGAGCTAATGAAAAACTGTTTTTT. As protein: CASSDAVRANEKLFF.